This entry concerns a single T cell receptor beta chain. The data originate from a study of blood T cell repertoires in COVID-19. Study background: The United States, Italy and Spain supplied acute and convalescent COVID-19 samples. Sources were T cells, B-cell-depleted T cells, or PBMCs; the material itself was cDNA or gDNA.

In the source study's methods: Nucleated cell counts were estimated from reference gene primer amplification. The protocol was immunoSEQ multiplex PCR, while the TCRdb copy is restricted to in-frame clones and leaves out a portion. That table supplies the V and J calls and clone size; D and trimming were determined from the DNA. Of 35,000 to 45,000 clones listed, roughly 93% are singletons. With 2 bases clipped from V and 3 bases from J, the junction kept 2 bases outside the gene matches. The length of the CDR3 is 15 residues. The germline CDR1 and CDR2 sequences are ENHRY and SYGVKD. V and J are TRBV10-3 and TRBJ2-7; TRBD2 aligns across 12 bases. Sequencing input: peripheral blood. This clonotype was obtained from a man aged 45-65 years with active COVID-19. CDR3 protein: CAISEASGRVYEQYF. DNA of the CDR3: TGTGCCATCAGTGAGGCTAGCGGGAGGGTCTACGAGCAGTACTTC.